Below are 20 T cell receptor beta chains sequenced from a single sample in a study of molecular identifiers for immune sequencing clone quantification. TCRdb re-called the PCR reads with MiXCR, one entry per CDR3 protein. The sample lists over 600,000 distinct CDR3 sequences, just under 20% occurring once. The specimen was naive CD8+ T cells from blood, with Jurkat cell RNA spiked in. The sample's subset: FACS-sorted CD8+CD4-CCR7+CD45RA+ naive T cells. All receptors come from a human donor in good health. Some libraries in this study had Jurkat cell RNA spiked in.

To note about this clonotype: This clone may be a read error of a much larger clone one base away. This rearrangement joins TRBV7-9 to TRBJ2-7; 7 nucleotides agree with TRBD2. V dropped 1 base and J dropped 6; count of bases not matched to a gene: 9. Germline lookup yields CDR1 SEHNR and CDR2 FQNEAQ (reference sequence). This CDR3 is built from 15 residues. The CDR3 sequence: CASSLVTGGSGEQYF. The CDR3, as DNA: TGTGCCAGCAGCTTAGTTACTGGCGGGAGTGGCGAGCAGTACTTC.

This clonotype was recorded a few times. The chain links TRBV23-1 to TRBJ1-5; 7 nucleotides line up with TRBD1. TRBV23-1 is an ORF, with its function uncertain. Germline trimming cut 6 bases from V and 0 bases from J; bases unmatched to any gene: 14. The CDR3 runs 18 residues. The DNA for the CDR3 is TGCGCCAGCAGGGGAGCGAGTCTCAGGGGGAATAGCAATCAGCCCCAGCATTTT. It encodes CASRGASLRGNSNQPQHF.

Comments on this clonotype: Germline is not matched at one junction end, which may reflect a read error. The J gene is TRBJ1-6, the V gene TRBV2; TRBD1 agrees at 10 bases. Germline CDR1 is SNHLY and CDR2 is FYNNEI. The CDR3 sequence is 23 residues long. CDR3 residues: CASSEEVVYVSGQGSPVNSPLNF. CDR3 coding DNA: TGTGCCAGCAGTGAAGAGGTGGTCTACGTCTCGGGACAGGGGTCGCCGGTCAATTCACCCCTCAACTTT.

This clonotype was recorded many times. The J gene is TRBJ2-3, the V gene TRBV20-1; D is unclear. Germline CDR1 reads DFQATT; CDR2 reads SNEGSKA (reference sequence). The CDR3 is made up of 16 amino acids. V lost 0 bases and J lost 6, with 19 bases in between. The CDR3 DNA is TGCAGTGCTAGAGATGTCGCTAGATTAAATTTTGATACGCAGTATTTT. Translated: CSARDVARLNFDTQYF.

In the case of this clonotype: A read error may be the cause here, since a much bigger clone is one base away. The rearrangement joins TRBV19 to TRBJ2-3; D may be TRBD1 (6 bases). The CDR3 has 15 residues. The V gene lost 7 bases and the J gene lost 5 bases, with 19 bases spanning the gap. Per germline, CDR1 LNHDA and CDR2 SQIVND (reference sequence). The CDR3 sequence is CASNPRGGGLDTQYF. The CDR3, as DNA: TGTGCCAGTAATCCGAGAGGGGGTGGCTTAGATACGCAGTATTTT. The full variable domain, completed using reference TRBV19 and TRBJ2-3, is DGGITQSPKYLFRKEGQNVTLSCEQNLNHDAMYWYRQDPGQGLRLIYYSQIVNDFQKGDIAEGYSVSREKKESFPLTVTSAQKNPTAFYLCASNPRGGGLDTQYFGPGTRLTVL.

This chain uses TRBV7-2 with TRBJ2-7; 11 positions match TRBD1. Germline lookup yields CDR1 SGHTA and CDR2 FQGNSA. Trimming took 5 bases from V and 3 from J; bases not matched to a gene: 6. The CDR3 consists of 15 residues. CDR3 sequence reads: CASSDWTGGHYEQYF. The DNA for the CDR3 is TGTGCCAGCAGCGATTGGACAGGGGGCCACTACGAGCAGTACTTC.

The table lists this clonotype with many counts. The V gene is TRBV20-1, the J gene TRBJ1-1, with D maybe TRBD1 (5 bases). The CDR3 sequence is 15 residues long. Germline CDR1 DFQATT, CDR2 SNEGSKA (reference sequence). V lost 0 bases and J lost 2, with 13 bases in between. DNA for the CDR3: TGCAGTGCTAGAGATGGGACGGCTCTCAACACTGAAGCTTTCTTT. This codes for CSARDGTALNTEAFF.

CDR3 region: CASKRRQGVTKPYEQYF. In nucleotides, the CDR3 is TGTGCCAGCAAACGACGACAGGGGGTAACTAAACCCTACGAGCAGTACTTC. The chain employs TRBV5-6 and TRBJ2-7; 9 bases match TRBD1. V trimming: 6 bases; J trimming: 2 bases; junction bases outside the gene matches: 15. CDR1 SGHDT and CDR2 YYEEEE come from the germline V gene. CDR3 length: 17 residues.

This clonotype was detected a few times. The missing conserved phenylalanine or tryptophan at the end of this CDR3 makes a read error likely. The DNA is omitted, as the CDR3 cannot be located on it reliably, and the CDR3 follows TCRdb's listing. The rearrangement joins TRBV2 to TRBJ2-1; the table's D call, TRBD1, was not checked against the DNA. Including both end residues, the CDR3 is 12 amino acids long. Germline V CDR1 and CDR2: SNHLY, FYNNEI. CDR3 in amino acids: CASSENLGQRVL.

In its sample, this clonotype was seen once. This may come from a read error, since a much larger clone is one base off. The V call is TRBV6-1, the J call TRBJ1-6; D is unresolved. CDR3 length: 15 residues. Trimming shortened V by 6 bases and J by 5 bases, and 14 bases separated the two germline ends. Germline loops: CDR1 MNHNS, CDR2 SASEGT. CDR3 protein: CASSPLVVNNSPLHF. CDR3 nucleotides: TGTGCCAGCAGCCCCTTAGTGGTAAATAATTCACCCCTCCACTTT.

This clonotype has at least ten counts. This chain connects TRBV28 to TRBJ2-7, with D perhaps matching TRBD1 (5 bases). This CDR3 region has 15 residues. V was pared by 5 bases and J by 2 bases, with 16 bases between. Germline CDR1 reads MDHEN; CDR2 reads SYDVKM. In DNA form, the CDR3 reads TGTGCCAGCAGTCGCCCCAGGGATCTGACCTACGAGCAGTACTTC. It yields the protein CASSRPRDLTYEQYF.

With regard to this clonotype: A much larger clone sits a single nucleotide away, making a read error possible. This chain joins TRBV7-6 and TRBJ1-1; a possible D gene is TRBD1 (5 bases). CDR3 size: 14 residues. Per germline, CDR1 SGHVS and CDR2 FNYEAQ. CDR3 nucleotide sequence: TGTGCCAGCCGAGCAGGGAACGTGAACACTGAAGCTCTCTTT. Translation: CASRAGNVNTEALF.

This clonotype was seen at least ten times. The chain is built from TRBV30 and TRBJ1-3; a possible D gene is TRBD1 (5 bases). V was clipped by 5 bases and J by 3 bases, with 14 bases between them. The CDR3 extends over 14 amino acids. Germline V lookup: CDR1 GTSNPN, CDR2 SVGIG (reference sequence). CDR3 amino acids: CAWLPTELGNTIYF. In DNA, the CDR3 is TGTGCCTGGCTCCCGACAGAACTTGGAAACACCATATATTTT.

This clonotype was seen repeatedly, ten times or more. The genes are TRBV5-1 and TRBJ2-5; no clear D gene. This CDR3 has 12 residues. Trimming left V 4 bases short and J 5 bases short, with 9 bases between. From germline, CDR1 is SGHRS and CDR2 YFSETQ. The CDR3 bases are TGCGCCAGCAGCCCTTATGGGGAGACCCAGTACTTC. As protein: CASSPYGETQYF. The variable domain in full, completed from reference TRBV5-1 and TRBJ2-5, reads KAGVTQTPRYLIKTRGQQVTLSCSPISGHRSVSWYQQTPGQGLQFLFEYFSETQRNKGNFPGRFSGRQFSNSRSEMNVSTLELGDSALYLCASSPYGETQYFGPGTRLLVL.

In its sample, this clonotype was seen many times. V usage is TRBV4-2 and J usage is TRBJ2-7, with 7 bases aligning to TRBD2. Germline V gene sequence: CDR1 LGHNA, CDR2 YNFKEQ. The CDR3 consists of 19 residues. The V segment lost 1 base and the J segment 2 bases; nucleotides outside the gene matches: 17. CDR3 nucleotides: TGTGCCAGCAGCCAAGTCGAGGCAGGGAGGAGCGCGGGGGCCTACGAGCAGTACTTC. This translates into CASSQVEAGRSAGAYEQYF.

This clonotype was seen at least ten times. The V gene is TRBV6-2 or TRBV6-3, the J gene TRBJ2-1, with 10 bases fitting TRBD2. The CDR3 length is 16 residues. V trimming: 4 bases; J trimming: 6 bases; junction bases outside the gene matches: 9. Germline CDR1 and CDR2: MNHEY and SVGEGT. The CDR3, as DNA: TGTGCCAGCAGTTCAATACTAGCGGGAACCTTCAATGAGCAGTTCTTC. Residues: CASSSILAGTFNEQFF.

As regards this clonotype: A much larger clone differs by one base, so this may be a read error. The gene calls are TRBV20-1 and TRBJ2-7; possibly TRBD2 for D (5 bases). CDR1 is DFQATT and CDR2 is SNEGSKA in the germline V gene (reference sequence). The CDR3 totals 14 residues. CDR3 loop: CSASAFSGAYELYF. CDR3 DNA: TGCAGTGCTAGTGCATTCAGCGGAGCCTACGAGCTGTACTTC.

This clonotype was seen many times. V is TRBV4-1 and J is TRBJ2-7, with D unresolved. V gave up 8 bases and J gave up 0 bases, with 11 bases separating them. The CDR3 sequence is 13 residues long. CDR1 and CDR2 from the germline V gene are MGHRA and YSYEKL. Here the CDR3 DNA reads TGCGCCAGCTCGGACCGGATCTCCTACGAGCAGTACTTC. This encodes CASSDRISYEQYF.

As concerns this clonotype: One base away lies a much larger clone, so this may be a sequencing read error. The CDR3 here is CVSSFYPGGQETQYF. CDR3 DNA: TGTGTCAGCAGCTTCTATCCGGGGGGCCAAGAGACCCAGTACTTC. The genes are TRBV7-9 and TRBJ2-5, with 7 bases that match TRBD2. CDR1 and CDR2 from the germline V gene are SEHNR and FQNEAQ (reference sequence). The CDR3 has 15 residues. Full variable domain (missing parts from reference TRBV7-9 and TRBJ2-5): DTGVSQNPRHKITKRGQNVTFRCDPISEHNRLYWYRQTLGQGPEFLTYFQNEAQLEKSRLLSDRFSAERPKGSFSTLEIQRTEQGDSAMYLCVSSFYPGGQETQYFGPGTRLLVL.

Of note for this clonotype: The junction differs from germline at one of its ends, possibly a read error. The CDR3 region has the DNA TGTGCCACCAGTGATTTGGGCAATAAGCAGTTCTTC. The encoded protein is CATSDLGNKQFF. The chain is built from TRBV24-1 and TRBJ2-1; no definite D call. CDR1 and CDR2 (germline): KGHDR, SFDVKD. This CDR3 has 12 amino acids.